These 30 T cell receptor beta chains share one sample of origin, sequenced in a study of blood T cell repertoires in COVID-19. Clones were read by immunoSEQ multiplex PCR, and TCRdb kept only the in-frame ones, dropping some. The sample shows approximately 160,000 clones, 90% of them seen only once. What was sequenced was peripheral blood. These receptors originate from a man aged 55 to 70 with active or convalescent COVID-19.

The V and J genes are TRBV10-2 and TRBJ1-6; 7 positions match TRBD1. Per germline, CDR1 WSHSY and CDR2 SAAADI. The CDR3 has 16 amino acids. V shed 3 bases, J shed 0 bases, and the junction held 2 bases outside the gene matches. In DNA form, the CDR3 reads TGCGCCAGCAGTGACTGGACAGGCTCCTATAATTCACCCCTCCACTTT. Translating gives CASSDWTGSYNSPLHF.

The V gene is TRBV30, the J gene TRBJ2-2, with D possibly TRBD2 on 6 matching bases. The germline gives CDR1 GTSNPN, CDR2 SVGIG (reference sequence). Between the trimmed V and J ends, which lost 2 bases and 3 bases, there was a span of 7 bases. The CDR3 runs to 13 residues. CDR3 nucleotides: TGTGCCTGGAGTAGGAGGGACACCGGGGAGCTGTTTTTT. It encodes CAWSRRDTGELFF.

The V and J genes are TRBV5-4 and TRBJ2-5; no clear D gene. V lost 4 bases, J lost 5 bases, and 12 bases lay in between. This CDR3 has 13 amino acids. CDR1 is SGHNT and CDR2 is YYREEE in the germline V gene (reference sequence). CDR3 nucleotides: TGTGCCAGCAGCGTGGGTCAGCGCGAGACCCAGTACTTC. It specifies CASSVGQRETQYF.

This clone was counted once. The chain couples TRBV4-1 to TRBJ1-6, with D perhaps matching TRBD1 (6 bases). This CDR3 has 16 residues. The germline V gene has CDR1 MGHRA and CDR2 YSYEKL. V was cut by 2 bases and J by 4 bases, with 12 bases left in between. The CDR3 spells CASSQTRTVYNSPLHF. DNA of the CDR3: TGCGCCAGCAGCCAAACTCGGACAGTTTATAATTCACCCCTCCACTTT.

This chain connects TRBV7-2 to TRBJ1-1; D not resolved. The V gene's germline CDR1 is SGHTA and CDR2 FQGNSA. Trimming shortened V by 1 base and J by 1 base, and 7 bases separated the two germline ends. This CDR3 is 14 amino acids long. CDR3 nucleotide sequence: TGTGCCAGCAGCTTAGAACAGAGGAACACTGAAGCTTTCTTT. Amino acid sequence: CASSLEQRNTEAFF.

This clone has a single count. The CDR3, as DNA: TGTGCCAGCCCCGGGGGGGCGGGAGGGCCGGTGGACGAGCAGTACTTC. It translates to CASPGGAGGPVDEQYF. The rearrangement uses TRBV5-4 and TRBJ2-7; 9 nucleotides line up with TRBD2. CDR3 length equals 16 residues. Trimming took 7 bases from V and 5 from J; bases not matched to a gene: 16. Germline-derived CDR1 and CDR2 are SGHNT and YYREEE (reference sequence).

On this clone: The identical CDR3 is also encoded by other nucleotide sequences in the sample. The V and J genes are TRBV18 and TRBJ1-5; TRBD1 matches 7 bases. The CDR3 is 15 residues long. J lost 4 bases, V lost 3 bases, and 6 bases had no gene match. Germline V CDR1 and CDR2: KGHSH, LQKENI. The CDR3 loop is CASSPAAGGNQPQHF. The CDR3 DNA is TGTGCCAGCTCACCGGCCGCAGGGGGGAATCAGCCCCAGCATTTT.

This chain links TRBV19 with TRBJ2-7; the match to TRBD2 covers 7 bases. This CDR3 spans 16 amino acids. Trimming at V came to 4 bases and at J to 3 bases, leaving 12 bases not matched to a gene. Germline values: CDR1 LNHDA, CDR2 SQIVND (reference sequence). CDR3 nucleotide sequence: TGTGCCAGTAGTAAGGGGCGGGGGACTCTGGGCTACGAGCAGTACTTC. Residues: CASSKGRGTLGYEQYF.

This clone was recorded only once. The J gene is TRBJ1-5, the V gene TRBV5-7; 9 bases are shared with TRBD1. TRBV5-7 is recorded as an ORF, its role being uncertain. This CDR3 is 17 amino acids long. Germline trimming cut 6 bases from V and 3 bases from J; bases unmatched to any gene: 13. The CDR3 coding sequence is TGTGCCAGCAATTTGGGACAGGGACCTTCTTTCAATCAGCCCCAGCATTTT. Its protein product is CASNLGQGPSFNQPQHF.

Here the CDR3 DNA reads TGTGCCAGCTCACCACATGGACCGGGACACACCACCATCATCCCGAACACTGAAGCTTTCTTT. It specifies CASSPHGPGHTTIIPNTEAFF. J is TRBJ1-1 and V is TRBV18; D might be TRBD1 (6 bases). Per the germline V gene, CDR1 is KGHSH and CDR2 is LQKENI. This CDR3 contains 21 residues. Trimming shortened V by 1 base and J by 1 base, and 28 bases separated the two germline ends.

CDR3: CASSYQGGYTF. The CDR3, as DNA: TGTGCCAGCAGTTACCAGGGAGGCTACACCTTC. This rearrangement joins TRBV6-6 to TRBJ1-2; D is possibly TRBD1 (5 bases). This CDR3 spans 11 amino acids. Germline CDR1 is MNHNY and CDR2 is SVGAGI (reference sequence). V dropped 2 bases and J dropped 8 bases, with 6 bases sitting between them.

The chain uses TRBV2 and TRBJ2-1, with 14 bases fitting TRBD2. V lost 6 bases, J lost 9 bases, and 7 bases stayed unmatched. Germline V gene sequence: CDR1 SNHLY, CDR2 FYNNEI. The length of the CDR3 is 15 residues. For the CDR3, the DNA is TGTGCCAGCAGGTCTTCCGGGACTAGCGGGAGTGAGCAGTTCTTC. Its protein product is CASRSSGTSGSEQFF.

This clone was seen a handful of times. This rearrangement joins TRBV3-1 (or the pseudogene TRBV3-2) to TRBJ2-7; 11 bases match TRBD1. Germline CDR1 and CDR2: LGHDT and YNNKEL (reference sequence). V dropped 1 base and J dropped 2; count of bases not matched to a gene: 1. This CDR3 is built from 15 residues. The CDR3 loop is CASSQGTGGAYEQYF. CDR3 DNA: TGTGCCAGCAGCCAAGGGACAGGGGGCGCCTACGAGCAGTACTTC.

The chain recombines TRBV6-5 with TRBJ2-1, with 8 bases that match TRBD1. CDR1 and CDR2 from the germline V gene are MNHEY and SVGAGI. This CDR3 region has 15 residues. V shed 2 bases, J shed 3 bases, and the junction held 3 bases outside the gene matches. CDR3 nucleotides: TGTGCCAGCAGTTACGAGGGACAGGACTACAATGAGCAGTTCTTC. The encoded protein is CASSYEGQDYNEQFF.

This rearrangement joins TRBV5-1 to TRBJ2-1; 8 bases agree with TRBD2. Germline assignment: CDR1 SGHRS and CDR2 YFSETQ. The CDR3 runs to 16 residues. The V gene end was trimmed by 0 bases and the J gene end by 8 bases; junction bases not matched to a gene: 10. The CDR3 coding sequence is TGCGCCAGCAGCTTGGTCAGCGGGAGTCGTGTCGATGAGCAGTTCTTC. Its translation is CASSLVSGSRVDEQFF.

CDR3 nucleotide sequence: TGTGCCAGCAGCGACGGGAGGGACCAGCCCCAGCATTTT. Translating it yields CASSDGRDQPQHF. V and J are TRBV5-4 and TRBJ1-5; possibly TRBD1 for D (5 bases). Between the trimmed V and J ends, which lost 4 bases and 7 bases, there was a span of 12 bases. This CDR3 is built from 13 residues. CDR1 is SGHNT and CDR2 is YYREEE in the germline V gene (reference sequence).

The chain uses TRBV5-1 and TRBJ2-3; TRBD2 is a possible D gene (5 bases). The ends were cut back, 7 bases at V and 4 bases at J, with 7 bases in the middle. The germline CDR1 and CDR2 sequences are SGHRS and YFSETQ. This CDR3 has 11 amino acids. CDR3 sequence (DNA): TGCGCCAGCGGAGGAGCAGATACGCAGTATTTT. This sequence encodes CASGGADTQYF.

The chain couples TRBV2 to TRBJ1-2; 7 positions agree with TRBD1. V shed 0 bases, J shed 2 bases, and the junction held 3 bases outside the gene matches. This CDR3 contains 15 residues. Germline V CDR1 and CDR2: SNHLY, FYNNEI. The CDR3 loop reads CASSEAGTENYGYTF. CDR3 sequence (DNA): TGTGCCAGCAGTGAAGCCGGGACAGAGAACTATGGCTACACCTTC.

The V and J genes are TRBV5-1 and TRBJ2-3, with a tentative D call TRBD1 (5 bases). V lost 4 bases and J lost 0, with 12 bases in between. Germline lookup yields CDR1 SGHRS and CDR2 YFSETQ. The length of the CDR3 is 15 residues. CDR3 in amino acids: CASSPQGPSTDTQYF. CDR3 nucleotide sequence: TGCGCCAGCAGCCCCCAGGGCCCAAGCACAGATACGCAGTATTTT.

The genes are TRBV7-9 and TRBJ1-2, with D hard to call. Germline CDR1 and CDR2: SEHNR and FQNEAQ (reference sequence). Deletions cut 2 bases from V and 4 bases from J, with 11 bases between. The CDR3 runs 14 residues. CDR3 region: CASSLHLRGYGYTF. The DNA of the CDR3 is TGTGCCAGCAGCTTACACCTCCGAGGCTATGGCTACACCTTC.

This chain uses TRBV19 with TRBJ2-5, with 12 bases matching TRBD2. The trim removed 3 bases at V and 4 bases at J, leaving 9 bases unmatched. From germline, CDR1 is LNHDA and CDR2 SQIVND (reference sequence). This CDR3 contains 17 residues. This chain's CDR3 is CASSIGSSGRGGETQYF. The CDR3 DNA reads as TGTGCCAGTAGTATCGGCTCTAGCGGGAGGGGGGGAGAGACCCAGTACTTC.

The V call is TRBV14, the J call TRBJ1-2; D may be TRBD1 (6 bases). The CDR3 length is 18 residues. Germline values: CDR1 SGHDN, CDR2 FVKESK. Trimming took off 4 bases at V and 0 bases at J, with 21 bases between the two ends. The CDR3 sequence: CASSPIPAPTGANYGYTF. The CDR3 nucleotides read TGTGCCAGCAGCCCTATCCCGGCCCCGACAGGAGCTAACTATGGCTACACCTTC.

This clone was observed a few times. The V call is TRBV18, the J call TRBJ1-1; the D is unclear. This CDR3 region has 15 residues. Germline V gives CDR1 KGHSH, CDR2 LQKENI. Trimming removed 6 bases from V and 2 bases from J, with 16 bases in between. The CDR3 sequence is CASSRYEALNTEAFF. The DNA of the CDR3 is TGTGCCAGCTCTCGATATGAGGCCCTAAACACTGAAGCTTTCTTT.

This chain uses TRBV18 with TRBJ1-1; TRBD1 agrees at 11 bases. In germline, CDR1 is KGHSH, CDR2 LQKENI. J was trimmed by 4 bases and V by 5 bases; bases with no gene match: 6. The CDR3 covers 15 residues. This chain's CDR3 is CASSIGTGGFTEAFF. The CDR3 bases are TGTGCCAGCTCAATCGGGACAGGGGGTTTCACTGAAGCTTTCTTT.

The CDR3 DNA follows: TGTGCCAGCAGCTTGGAGGGATTGGGCACAGATACGCAGTATTTT. This encodes CASSLEGLGTDTQYF. The chain recombines TRBV7-9 with TRBJ2-3; a weak D match, TRBD2 (6 bases). With 3 bases removed from V and 1 base from J, the gap between germline ends came to 11 bases. This CDR3 region has 15 residues. The germline gives CDR1 SEHNR, CDR2 FQNEAQ (reference sequence). The variable domain in full, completed from reference TRBV7-9 and TRBJ2-3, reads DTGVSQNPRHKITKRGQNVTFRCDPISEHNRLYWYRQTLGQGPEFLTYFQNEAQLEKSRLLSDRFSAERPKGSFSTLEIQRTEQGDSAMYLCASSLEGLGTDTQYFGPGTRLTVL.

The CDR3 coding sequence is TGTGCCATCACCGAACAGGGGGCAAACACCGGGGAGCTGTTTTTT. Its translation is CAITEQGANTGELFF. The chain uses TRBV10-3 and TRBJ2-2; 9 nucleotides match TRBD1. V shed 7 bases, J shed 2 bases, and the junction held 5 bases outside the gene matches. The CDR3 has 15 residues. CDR1 and CDR2 (germline): ENHRY, SYGVKD.

The chain joins TRBV10-2 to TRBJ2-1; 13 positions match TRBD2. J was trimmed by 1 base and V by 6 bases; bases with no gene match: 3. The V gene's germline CDR1 is WSHSY and CDR2 SAAADI. The CDR3 is 16 amino acids. This chain's CDR3 is CASRRGLAGSYNEQFF. The CDR3 DNA is TGCGCCAGCAGAAGGGGACTAGCGGGGTCCTACAATGAGCAGTTCTTC.

V is TRBV7-9 and J is TRBJ2-7; D is unresolved. Germline V lookup: CDR1 SEHNR, CDR2 FQNEAQ (reference sequence). V lost 3 bases and J 3 bases, leaving 15 bases between the germline ends. This CDR3 is built from 15 residues. The CDR3 is CASSLATLDFYEQYF. The DNA of the CDR3 is TGTGCCAGCAGCTTGGCTACCCTCGACTTCTACGAGCAGTACTTC.

This chain connects TRBV18 to TRBJ1-1, with no clear D. The CDR3 covers 13 residues. Germline CDR1 KGHSH, CDR2 LQKENI. Trimming shortened V by 5 bases and J by 0 bases, and 7 bases separated the two germline ends. DNA of the CDR3: TGTGCCAGCTCATCGGGTATGAACACTGAAGCTTTCTTT. Translating gives CASSSGMNTEAFF.

The chain is built from TRBV9 and TRBJ1-4; possibly TRBD1 for D (5 bases). This CDR3 is 15 amino acids long. Germline-derived CDR1 and CDR2 are SGDLS and YYNGEE. Trimming pared 4 bases from V and 7 bases from J, leaving 17 bases between. The CDR3 reads CASSHGGEAREKLFF. The CDR3 bases are TGTGCCAGCAGCCACGGGGGAGAAGCTCGTGAAAAACTGTTTTTT.